This entry concerns a single T cell receptor beta chain. This receptor's antigen is unknown. No clone much larger than this one lies a single base away; base qualities are absent. This entry is derived from a study of low-dose radiotherapy and immunotherapy resistance in tumors (dated by TCRdb to between 2021 and 2024). The study in broad terms: Patients in Cohort 1 were given 0.5 Gy per fraction every 2 weeks, and the prescribed total PTV dose was 6.5 Gy. No randomization into treatment groups was done for the people taking part in the trial. Cyclophosphamide 200 mg/m2 was given intravenously every two weeks, one day before each radiation and immunotherapy administration. Starting on cycle 1 day 1, patients took 300 mg of aspirin by mouth once a day for four cycles. In Cohort 2, 1 Gy per fraction was delivered every two weeks, for a total of 13 Gy over 26 weeks. The translational analysis covered eight patients: three from the first dose cohort and the first five from the second dose cohort. Patients were given nivolumab as a 240 mg flat dose every two weeks and ipilimumab at 1 mg/kg every six weeks, with both drugs delivered intravenously.

This sample was sequenced with an Illumina HiSeq 2500. Superscript III and a set of TRAV- and TRBV-specific primers were used to synthesize first-strand cDNA, so that both TCRalpha and TCRbeta chains were covered. TCRs were amplified with Phusion for 20 PCR cycles, with a constant-region primer paired with the adapter attached to the V primers. The MessageAmp II aRNA Amplification Kit was used to amplify the isolated mRNA, with in vitro transcription run for under 20 hours at 37 degrees C. mRNA for TCR sequencing was isolated with the Dynabeads mRNA DIRECT Purification Kit. Indexed Illumina adapters were added in a second 25-cycle Phusion PCR, and the resulting products were purified with AMPure XP beads. Under the source paper's analysis protocol: Using custom Perl scripts, TCR sequences that encoded the same protein were pooled, out-of-frame sequences were dropped, and the abundance of each clonotype was calculated. The analysis excluded TCR sequences that were supported by just one read. Repertoire metrics included Shannon entropy, Gini index, clonality, richness, and frequency of TCRs shared between repertoires. TCRdb reran the public reads through fastp at Q25 and MiXCR, keeping productive beta chains. All rows with the same CDR3 protein become a single entry with the most common DNA and genes. These V and J calls are TCRdb output, not the study's own analysis. Recorded for this sample are under 110,000 distinct CDR3 sequences; more than 20% of them occurred a single time. 4.1% of the sample is held by the ten biggest clonotypes.

CDR1 and CDR2 (MNHEY, SMNVEV) derive from the germline V gene (reference sequence). The CDR3 sequence holds 13 residues, the cysteine and phenylalanine included. Of all the DNA, just the CDR3 is kept, 39 bases in frame from base 1. The junction shows trimming of 5 bases on V and 2 bases on J, plus 10 bases between the germline ends. Per the publication, the time point label means: after trial treatment. The meaning of the sample's treatment or condition label: LDRT plus nivolumab, ipilimumab, low-dose cyclophosphamide and aspirin (RACIN trial). The donors took part in RACIN, a single-arm, phase I, dose-escalation trial that combined nivolumab, ipilimumab, aspirin, low-dose cyclophosphamide and low-dose radiotherapy. To be eligible, a patient needed to have an advanced solid tumor that was TIL-negative.

The sample consisted of PBMCs, taken after low-dose radiotherapy plus immunotherapy. The chain employs TRBV27 and TRBJ2-7, and perhaps TRBD1 as D gene, on 5 matching bases. The sequence derives from a male donor with prostate cancer. CDR3 region: CASSRTWAYEQYF. In nucleotide form, the sequence is TGTGCCAGCAGTCGGACATGGGCCTACGAGCAGTACTTC.